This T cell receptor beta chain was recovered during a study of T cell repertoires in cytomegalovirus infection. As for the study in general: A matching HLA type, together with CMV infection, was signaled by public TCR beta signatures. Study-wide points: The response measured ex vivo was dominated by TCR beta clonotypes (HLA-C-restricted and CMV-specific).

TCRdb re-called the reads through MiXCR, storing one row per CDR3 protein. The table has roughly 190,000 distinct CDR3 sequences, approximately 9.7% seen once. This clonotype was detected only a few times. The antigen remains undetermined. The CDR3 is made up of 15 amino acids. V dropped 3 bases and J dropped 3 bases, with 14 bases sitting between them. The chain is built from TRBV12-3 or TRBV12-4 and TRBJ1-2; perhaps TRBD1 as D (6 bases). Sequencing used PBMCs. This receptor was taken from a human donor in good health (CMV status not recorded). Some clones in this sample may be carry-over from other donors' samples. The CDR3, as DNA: TGTGCCAGCAGTTTTAGTGGCAGGGGCTACTATGGCTACACCTTC. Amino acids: CASSFSGRGYYGYTF.